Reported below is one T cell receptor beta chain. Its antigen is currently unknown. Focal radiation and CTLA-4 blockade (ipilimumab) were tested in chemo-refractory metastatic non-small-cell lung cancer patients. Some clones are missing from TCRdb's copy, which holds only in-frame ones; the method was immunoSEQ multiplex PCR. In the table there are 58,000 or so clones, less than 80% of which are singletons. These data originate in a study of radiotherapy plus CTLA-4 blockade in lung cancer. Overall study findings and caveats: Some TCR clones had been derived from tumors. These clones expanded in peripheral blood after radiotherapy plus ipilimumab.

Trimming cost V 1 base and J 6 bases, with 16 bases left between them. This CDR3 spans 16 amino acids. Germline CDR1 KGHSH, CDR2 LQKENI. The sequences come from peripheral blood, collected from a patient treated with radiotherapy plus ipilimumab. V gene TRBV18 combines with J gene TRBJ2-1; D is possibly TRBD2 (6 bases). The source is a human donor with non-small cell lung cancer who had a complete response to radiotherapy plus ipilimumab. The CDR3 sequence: CASSPRGGDPPNEQFF. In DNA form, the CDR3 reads TGTGCCAGCTCACCACGAGGCGGGGATCCCCCCAATGAGCAGTTCTTC.